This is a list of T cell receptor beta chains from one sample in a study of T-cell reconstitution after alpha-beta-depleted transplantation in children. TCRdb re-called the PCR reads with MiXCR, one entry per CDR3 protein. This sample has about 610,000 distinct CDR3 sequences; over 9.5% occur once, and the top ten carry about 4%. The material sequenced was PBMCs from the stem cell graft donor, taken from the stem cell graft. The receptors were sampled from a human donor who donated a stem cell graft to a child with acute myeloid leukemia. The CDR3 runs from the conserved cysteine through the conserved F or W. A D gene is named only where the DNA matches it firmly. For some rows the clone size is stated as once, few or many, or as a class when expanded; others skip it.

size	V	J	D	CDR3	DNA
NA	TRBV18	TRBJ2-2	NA	CASSPKGPGELFF	TGTGCCAGCTCACCAAAGGGCCCCGGGGAGCTGTTTTTT
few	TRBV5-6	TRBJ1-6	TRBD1	CASIRSGQGDFSPLHF	TGTGCCAGCATCCGATCGGGACAGGGTGACTTTTCACCCCTCCACTTT
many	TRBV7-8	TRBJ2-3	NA	CASSTGSTDTQYF	TGTGCCAGCAGCACAGGTAGCACAGATACGCAGTATTTT
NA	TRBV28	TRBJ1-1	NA	CASSYSPGTPQWNTEAFF	TGTGCCAGCAGCTACTCCCCAGGGACACCCCAGTGGAACACTGAAGCTTTCTTT
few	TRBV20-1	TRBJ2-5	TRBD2	CSAKPRGVETQYF	TGCAGTGCTAAACCACGGGGGGTGGAGACCCAGTACTTC
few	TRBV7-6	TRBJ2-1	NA	CASSLGRPINYNEQFF	TGTGCCAGCAGCTTGGGGCGGCCTATAAACTACAATGAGCAGTTCTTC
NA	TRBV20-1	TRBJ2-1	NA	CSASEPRGNEQFF	TGCAGTGCTAGCGAACCTAGGGGCAATGAGCAGTTCTTC
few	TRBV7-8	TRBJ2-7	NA	CASSSFDTLSYEQYF	TGTGCCAGCAGCTCGTTCGACACACTAAGTTACGAGCAGTACTTC
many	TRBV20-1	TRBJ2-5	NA	CSARATVLFETQYF	TGCAGTGCTAGAGCGACCGTGCTCTTTGAGACCCAGTACTTC
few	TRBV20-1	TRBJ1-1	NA	CSATTEAFF	TGCAGTGCTACCACTGAAGCTTTCTTT
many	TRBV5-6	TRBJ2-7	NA	CASSLSPGSYEQYF	TGTGCCAGCAGCTTGAGTCCCGGGTCCTACGAGCAGTACTTC
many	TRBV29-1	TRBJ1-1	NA	CSVEDSGLNTEAFF	TGCAGCGTTGAAGATTCGGGGTTGAACACTGAAGCTTTCTTT
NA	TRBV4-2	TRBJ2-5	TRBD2	CASSQGLSGGRQETQYF	TGTGCCAGCAGCCAAGGGCTTAGCGGGGGACGCCAAGAGACCCAGTACTTC
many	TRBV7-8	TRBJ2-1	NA	CASSIFGPANDEQFF	TGTGCCAGCAGCATTTTTGGACCAGCTAACGATGAGCAGTTCTTC
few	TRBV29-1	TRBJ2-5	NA	CSVEAGGSSTQYF	TGCAGCGTTGAAGCCGGAGGGTCATCGACCCAGTACTTC
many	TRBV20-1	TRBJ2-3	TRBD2	CSAGITSGTDTQYF	TGCAGTGCGGGTATTACTAGCGGCACAGATACGCAGTATTTT
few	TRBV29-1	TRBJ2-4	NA	CSVEWRDRNIQYF	TGCAGCGTTGAATGGCGGGACAGAAACATTCAGTACTTC
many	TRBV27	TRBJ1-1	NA	CASRENTEAFF	TGTGCCAGTAGAGAGAACACTGAAGCTTTCTTT
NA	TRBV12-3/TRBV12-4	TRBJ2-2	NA	CASSFRWELFF	TGTGCCAGCAGTTTTCGCTGGGAGCTGTTTTTT
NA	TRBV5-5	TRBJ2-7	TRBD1	CASSPGGVLIPYEQYF	TGTGCCAGCAGCCCAGGGGGAGTCCTGATCCCCTACGAGCAGTACTTC